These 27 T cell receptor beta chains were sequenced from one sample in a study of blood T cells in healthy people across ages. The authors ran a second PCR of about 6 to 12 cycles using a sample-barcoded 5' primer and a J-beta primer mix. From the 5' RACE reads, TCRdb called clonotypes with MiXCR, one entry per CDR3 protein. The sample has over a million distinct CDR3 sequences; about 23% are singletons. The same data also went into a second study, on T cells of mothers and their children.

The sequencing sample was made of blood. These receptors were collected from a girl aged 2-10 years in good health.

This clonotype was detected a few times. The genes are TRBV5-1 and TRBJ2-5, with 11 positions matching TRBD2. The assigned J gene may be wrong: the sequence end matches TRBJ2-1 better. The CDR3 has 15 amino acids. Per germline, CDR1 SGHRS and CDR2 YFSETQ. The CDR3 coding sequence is TGCGCCAGCAGCGTACTAGCGGGGGTAGGAAATGAGCAGTTCTTC. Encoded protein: CASSVLAGVGNEQFF.

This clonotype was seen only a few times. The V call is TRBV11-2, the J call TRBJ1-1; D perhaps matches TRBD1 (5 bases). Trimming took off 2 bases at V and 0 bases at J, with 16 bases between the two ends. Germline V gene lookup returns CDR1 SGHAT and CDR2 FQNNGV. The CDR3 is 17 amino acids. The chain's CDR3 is CASSLLGGTVMNTEAFF. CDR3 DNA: TGTGCCAGCAGCTTATTGGGGGGAACTGTTATGAACACTGAAGCTTTCTTT. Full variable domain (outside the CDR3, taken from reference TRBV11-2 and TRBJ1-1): EAGVAQSPRYKIIEKRQSVAFWCNPISGHATLYWYQQILGQGPKLLIQFQNNGVVDDSQLPKDRFSAERLKGVDSTLKIQPAKLEDSAVYLCASSLLGGTVMNTEAFFGQGTRLTVV.

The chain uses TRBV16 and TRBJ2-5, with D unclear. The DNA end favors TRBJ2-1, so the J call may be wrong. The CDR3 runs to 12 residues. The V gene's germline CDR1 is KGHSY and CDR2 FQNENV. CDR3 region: CASSQSGSEQFF. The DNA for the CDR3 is TGTGCCAGCAGCCAATCGGGTAGTGAGCAGTTCTTC.

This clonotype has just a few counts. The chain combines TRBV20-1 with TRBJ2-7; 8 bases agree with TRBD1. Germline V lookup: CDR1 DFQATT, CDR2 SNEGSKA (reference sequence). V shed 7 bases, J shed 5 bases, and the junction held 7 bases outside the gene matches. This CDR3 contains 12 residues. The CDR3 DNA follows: TGCAGTGTCGAGACAGGGGTCCACGAGCAGTACTTC. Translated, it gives CSVETGVHEQYF.

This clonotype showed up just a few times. This chain's CDR3 is CASSQGQEDYGGAPEQFF. The CDR3 DNA reads as TGTGCCAGCAGCCAAGGTCAAGAGGATTACGGGGGGGCCCCTGAGCAGTTCTTC. V is TRBV4-2 and J is TRBJ2-5, with 8 bases identical to TRBD2. The DNA end favors TRBJ2-1, so the J call may be wrong. Germline CDR1 and CDR2: LGHNA and YNFKEQ. The CDR3 spans 18 residues.

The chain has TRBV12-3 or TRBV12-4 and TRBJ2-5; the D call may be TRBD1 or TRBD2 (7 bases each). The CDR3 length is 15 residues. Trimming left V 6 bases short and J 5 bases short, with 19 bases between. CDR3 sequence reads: CASRKSGGARETQYF. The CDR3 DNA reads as TGTGCCAGCAGAAAATCAGGGGGGGCGCGGGAGACCCAGTACTTC.

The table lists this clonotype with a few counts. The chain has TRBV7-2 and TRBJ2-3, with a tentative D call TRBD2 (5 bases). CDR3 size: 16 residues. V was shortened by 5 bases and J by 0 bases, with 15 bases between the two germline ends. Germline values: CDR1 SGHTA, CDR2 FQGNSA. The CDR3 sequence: CASSVTLDSSTDTQYF. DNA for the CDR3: TGTGCCAGCAGCGTCACCCTGGACTCTAGCACAGATACGCAGTATTTT.

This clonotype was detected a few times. As DNA, the CDR3 is TGTGCCAGCAGTTCAAGTTCAGGGACTGAAGCTTTCTTT. Its protein is CASSSSSGTEAFF. The rearrangement joins TRBV28 to TRBJ1-1; D is possibly TRBD1 (5 bases). Trimming stripped 4 bases from V and 5 bases from J, with 11 bases between. Germline V CDR1 and CDR2: MDHEN, SYDVKM. This CDR3 contains 13 residues. Supplemented by reference TRBV28 and TRBJ1-1, the full variable domain reads DVKVTQSSRYLVKRTGEKVFLECVQDMDHENMFWYRQDPGLGLRLIYFSYDVKMKEKGDIPEGYSVSREKKERFSLILESASTNQTSMYLCASSSSSGTEAFFGQGTRLTVV.

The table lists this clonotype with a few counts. As DNA, the CDR3 is TGTGCCAGCAGTTCGAGTTCGGAGACCCAGTACTTC. Protein sequence: CASSSSSETQYF. The V call is TRBV6-2 or TRBV6-3, the J call TRBJ2-5; D call uncertain. This CDR3 is 12 amino acids long. In germline, CDR1 is MNHEY, CDR2 SVGEGT. V dropped 4 bases and J dropped 5 bases, with 8 bases sitting between them.

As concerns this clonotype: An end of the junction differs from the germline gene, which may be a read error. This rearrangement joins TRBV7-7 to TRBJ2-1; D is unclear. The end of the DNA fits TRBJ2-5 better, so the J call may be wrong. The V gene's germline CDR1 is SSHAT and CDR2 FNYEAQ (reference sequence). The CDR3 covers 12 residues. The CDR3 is CASSRMRETQYF. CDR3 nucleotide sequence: TGTGCTAGCAGCCGAATGCGAGAGACCCAGTACTTC.

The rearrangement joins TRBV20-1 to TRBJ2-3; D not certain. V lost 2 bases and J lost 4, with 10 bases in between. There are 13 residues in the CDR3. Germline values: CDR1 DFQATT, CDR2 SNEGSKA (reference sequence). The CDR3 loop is CSARSAAADTQYF. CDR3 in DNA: TGCAGTGCTAGATCGGCCGCGGCAGATACGCAGTATTTT.

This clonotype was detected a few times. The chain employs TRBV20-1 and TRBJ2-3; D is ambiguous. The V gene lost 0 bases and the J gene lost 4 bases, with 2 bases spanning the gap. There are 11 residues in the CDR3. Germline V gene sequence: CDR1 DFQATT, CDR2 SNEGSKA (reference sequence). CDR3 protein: CSARDPDTQYF. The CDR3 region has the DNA TGCAGTGCTAGAGATCCAGATACGCAGTATTTT.

The CDR3 loop reads CASSLALAGGLNEQFF. The CDR3 DNA sequence: TGTGCCAGCAGCTTGGCACTAGCGGGGGGGCTAAATGAGCAGTTCTTC. The genes are TRBV5-6 and TRBJ2-1; 13 nucleotides line up with TRBD2. Trimming at V came to 0 bases and at J to 7 bases, leaving 4 bases not matched to a gene. CDR1 SGHDT and CDR2 YYEEEE come from the germline V gene. The CDR3 totals 16 residues.

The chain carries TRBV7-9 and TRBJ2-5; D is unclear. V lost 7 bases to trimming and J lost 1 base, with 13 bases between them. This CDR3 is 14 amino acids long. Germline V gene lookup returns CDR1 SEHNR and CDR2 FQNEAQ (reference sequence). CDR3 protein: CASTSPGAQETQYF. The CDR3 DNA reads TGTGCCAGCACCTCCCCGGGTGCCCAAGAGACCCAGTACTTC.

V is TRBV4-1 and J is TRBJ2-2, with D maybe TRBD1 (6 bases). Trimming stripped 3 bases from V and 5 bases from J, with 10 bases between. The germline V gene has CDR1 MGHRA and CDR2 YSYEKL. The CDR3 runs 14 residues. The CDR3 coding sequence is TGCGCCAGCAGCCAGGGGGCAGGGACCGGGGAGCTGTTTTTT. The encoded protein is CASSQGAGTGELFF.

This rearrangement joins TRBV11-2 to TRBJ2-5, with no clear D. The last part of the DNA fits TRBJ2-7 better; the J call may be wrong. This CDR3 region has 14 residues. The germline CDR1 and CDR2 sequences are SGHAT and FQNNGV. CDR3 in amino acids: CASSPGPKSHEQYF. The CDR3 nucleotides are TGTGCCAGCAGCCCCGGACCCAAATCCCACGAGCAGTACTTC.

The CDR3 DNA sequence: TGTGCCAGCGGGAGTTTTCGGGAAGGGGGGAACGAGCAGTACTTC. This codes for CASGSFREGGNEQYF. V usage is TRBV2 and J usage is TRBJ2-7; D is perhaps TRBD1 or TRBD2 (6 bases each). Looked up from germline, CDR1 is SNHLY and CDR2 is FYNNEI. The CDR3 loop spans 15 amino acids. V lost 8 bases, J lost 5 bases, and 22 bases lay in between. Based on the CDR3 plus reference TRBV2 and TRBJ2-7, the full variable domain is EPEVTQTPSHQVTQMGQEVILRCVPISNHLYFYWYRQILGQKVEFLVSFYNNEISEKSEIFDDQFSVERPDGSNFTLKIRSTKLEDSAMYFCASGSFREGGNEQYFGPGTRLTVT.

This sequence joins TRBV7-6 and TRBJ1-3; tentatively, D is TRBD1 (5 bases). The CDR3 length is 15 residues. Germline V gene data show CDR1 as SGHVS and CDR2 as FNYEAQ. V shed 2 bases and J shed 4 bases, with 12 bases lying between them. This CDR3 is CASSLMPGDGNTIYF. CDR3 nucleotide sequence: TGTGCCAGCAGCTTAATGCCGGGGGACGGAAACACCATATATTTT.

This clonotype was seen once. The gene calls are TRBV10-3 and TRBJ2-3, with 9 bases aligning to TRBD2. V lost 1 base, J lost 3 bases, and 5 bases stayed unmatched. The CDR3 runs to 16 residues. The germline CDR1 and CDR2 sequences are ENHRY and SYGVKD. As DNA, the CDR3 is TGTGCCATCAGTGAGTTCTCTAGCGGGGAGACAGATACGCAGTATTTT. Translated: CAISEFSSGETDTQYF.

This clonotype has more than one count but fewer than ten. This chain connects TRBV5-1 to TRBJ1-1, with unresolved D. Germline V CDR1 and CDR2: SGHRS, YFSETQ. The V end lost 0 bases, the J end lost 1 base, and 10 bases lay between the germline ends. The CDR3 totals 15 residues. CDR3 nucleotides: TGCGCCAGCAGCTTGGGTCGGCCGAAGAACACTGAAGCTTTCTTT. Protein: CASSLGRPKNTEAFF.

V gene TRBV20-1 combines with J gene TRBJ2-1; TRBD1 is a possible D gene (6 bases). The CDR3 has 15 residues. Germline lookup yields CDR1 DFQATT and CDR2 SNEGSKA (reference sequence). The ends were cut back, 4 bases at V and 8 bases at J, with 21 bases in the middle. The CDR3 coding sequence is TGCAGTGCTATGACAGGCGATATTGTGAGAGATGAGCAGTTCTTC. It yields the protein CSAMTGDIVRDEQFF.

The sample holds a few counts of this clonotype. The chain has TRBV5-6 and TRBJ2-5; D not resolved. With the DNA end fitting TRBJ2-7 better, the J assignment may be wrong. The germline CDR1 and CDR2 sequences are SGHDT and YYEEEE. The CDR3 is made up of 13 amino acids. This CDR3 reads CASSSDGPYEQYF. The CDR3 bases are TGTGCCAGCAGCTCGGACGGCCCCTACGAGCAGTACTTC.

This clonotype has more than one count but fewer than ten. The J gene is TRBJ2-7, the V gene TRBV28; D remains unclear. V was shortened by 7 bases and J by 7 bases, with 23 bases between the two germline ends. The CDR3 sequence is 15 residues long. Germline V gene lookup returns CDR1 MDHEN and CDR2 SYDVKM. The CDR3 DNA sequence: TGTGCCAGCACCGAAGGGTTCTGGCTAGTCCGGGAGCAGTACTTC. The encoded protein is CASTEGFWLVREQYF.

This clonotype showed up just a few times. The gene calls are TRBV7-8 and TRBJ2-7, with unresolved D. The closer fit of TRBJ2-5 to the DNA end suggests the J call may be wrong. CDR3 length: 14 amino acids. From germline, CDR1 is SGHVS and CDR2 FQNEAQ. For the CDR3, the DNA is TGTGCCAGCAGCTTACGGCAGCCTGAAGAGACCCAGTACTTC. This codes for CASSLRQPEETQYF.

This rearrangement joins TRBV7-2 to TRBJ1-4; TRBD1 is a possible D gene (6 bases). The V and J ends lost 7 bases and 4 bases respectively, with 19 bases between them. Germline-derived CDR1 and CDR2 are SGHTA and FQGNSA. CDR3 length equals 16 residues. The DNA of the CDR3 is TGTGCCAGCACCTCACAATCCGGGGGCCTTAATGAAAAACTGTTTTTT. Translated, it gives CASTSQSGGLNEKLFF.

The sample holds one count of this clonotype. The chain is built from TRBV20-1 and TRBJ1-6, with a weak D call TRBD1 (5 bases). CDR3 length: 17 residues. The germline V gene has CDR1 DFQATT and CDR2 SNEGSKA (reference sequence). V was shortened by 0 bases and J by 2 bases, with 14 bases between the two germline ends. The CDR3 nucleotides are TGCAGTGCTAGAGATCGAATGGAGGGGACCTATAATTCACCCCTCCACTTT. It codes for CSARDRMEGTYNSPLHF.

The CDR3 sequence: CASSSTGGSGQPQHF. DNA of the CDR3: TGTGCCAGCAGCTCGACAGGGGGCAGCGGTCAGCCCCAGCATTTT. The chain employs TRBV7-3 and TRBJ1-5, with 10 bases aligning to TRBD1. CDR1 and CDR2 (germline): SGHTA, FQGTGA. The junction had 6 bases not matched to a gene; V was cut back by 4 bases and J by 6 bases. This CDR3 has 15 amino acids.